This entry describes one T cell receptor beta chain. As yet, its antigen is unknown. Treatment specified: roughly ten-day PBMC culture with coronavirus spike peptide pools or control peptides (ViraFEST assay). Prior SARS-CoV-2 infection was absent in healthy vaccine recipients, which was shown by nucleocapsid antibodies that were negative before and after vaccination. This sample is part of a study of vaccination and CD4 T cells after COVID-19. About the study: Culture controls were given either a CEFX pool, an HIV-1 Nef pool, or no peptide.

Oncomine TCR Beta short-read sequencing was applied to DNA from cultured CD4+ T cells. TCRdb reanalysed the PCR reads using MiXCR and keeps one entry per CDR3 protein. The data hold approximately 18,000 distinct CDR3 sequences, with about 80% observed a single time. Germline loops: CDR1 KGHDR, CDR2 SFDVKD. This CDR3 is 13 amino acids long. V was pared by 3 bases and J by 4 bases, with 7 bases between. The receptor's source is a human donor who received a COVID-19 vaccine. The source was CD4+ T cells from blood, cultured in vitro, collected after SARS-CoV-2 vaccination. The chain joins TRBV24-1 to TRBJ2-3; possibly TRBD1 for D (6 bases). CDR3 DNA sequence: TGTGCCACCAGTGATGAGGGGGCAGATACGCAGTATTTT. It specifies CATSDEGADTQYF.